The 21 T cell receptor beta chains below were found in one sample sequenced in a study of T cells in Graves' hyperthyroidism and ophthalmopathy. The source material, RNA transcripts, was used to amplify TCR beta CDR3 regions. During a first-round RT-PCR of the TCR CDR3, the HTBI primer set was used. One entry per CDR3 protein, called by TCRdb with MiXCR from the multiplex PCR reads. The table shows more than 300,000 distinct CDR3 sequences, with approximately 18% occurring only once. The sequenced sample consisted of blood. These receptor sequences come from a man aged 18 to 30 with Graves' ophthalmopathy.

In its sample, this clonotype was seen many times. CDR3 protein: CASSLVGGGHTQYF. CDR3 nucleotide sequence: TGTGCCAGCAGCTTAGTCGGGGGCGGACATACGCAGTATTTT. The V call is TRBV7-9, the J call TRBJ2-3; D tentatively fits TRBD1 or TRBD2 (6 bases each). V was clipped by 1 base and J by 7 bases, with 12 bases between them. CDR3 size: 14 residues. Germline V gives CDR1 SEHNR, CDR2 FQNEAQ (reference sequence).

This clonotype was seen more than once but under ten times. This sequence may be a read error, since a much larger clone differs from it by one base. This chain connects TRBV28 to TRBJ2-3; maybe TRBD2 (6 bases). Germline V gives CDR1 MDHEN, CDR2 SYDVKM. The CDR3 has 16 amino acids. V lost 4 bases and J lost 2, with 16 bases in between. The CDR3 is CASSWGDFINTDTQYF. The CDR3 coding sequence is TGTGCCAGCAGTTGGGGGGACTTTATCAACACAGATACGCAGTATTTT. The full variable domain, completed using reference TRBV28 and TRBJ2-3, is DVKVTQSSRYLVKRTGEKVFLECVQDMDHENMFWYRQDPGLGLRLIYFSYDVKMKEKGDIPEGYSVSREKKERFSLILESASTNQTSMYLCASSWGDFINTDTQYFGPGTRLTVL.

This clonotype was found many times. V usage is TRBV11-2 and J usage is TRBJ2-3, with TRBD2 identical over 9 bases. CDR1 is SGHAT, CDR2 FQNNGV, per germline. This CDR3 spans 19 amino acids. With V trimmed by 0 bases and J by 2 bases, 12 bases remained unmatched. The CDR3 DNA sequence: TGTGCCAGCAGCTTAGATGTCTTAGGACTAGCGAACCACACAGATACGCAGTATTTT. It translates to CASSLDVLGLANHTDTQYF.

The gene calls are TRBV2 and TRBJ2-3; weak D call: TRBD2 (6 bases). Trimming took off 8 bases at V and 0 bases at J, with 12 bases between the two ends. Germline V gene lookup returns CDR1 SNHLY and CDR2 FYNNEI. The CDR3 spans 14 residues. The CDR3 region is CASGGIFSTDTQYF. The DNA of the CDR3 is TGTGCCAGCGGAGGGATTTTCAGCACAGATACGCAGTATTTT.

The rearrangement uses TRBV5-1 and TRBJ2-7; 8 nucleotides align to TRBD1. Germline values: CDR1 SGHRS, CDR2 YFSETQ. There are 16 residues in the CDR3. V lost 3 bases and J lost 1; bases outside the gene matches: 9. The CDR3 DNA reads TGCGCCAGCAGCTACCTATCCGGGACAGGATCCTACGAGCAGTACTTC. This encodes CASSYLSGTGSYEQYF.

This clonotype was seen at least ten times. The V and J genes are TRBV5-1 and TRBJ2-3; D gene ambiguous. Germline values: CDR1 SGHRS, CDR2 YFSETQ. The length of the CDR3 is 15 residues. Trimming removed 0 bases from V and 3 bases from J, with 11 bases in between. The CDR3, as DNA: TGCGCCAGCAGCTTGGTACGGACCCAAACAGATACGCAGTATTTT. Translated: CASSLVRTQTDTQYF. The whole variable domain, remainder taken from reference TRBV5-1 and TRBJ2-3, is KAGVTQTPRYLIKTRGQQVTLSCSPISGHRSVSWYQQTPGQGLQFLFEYFSETQRNKGNFPGRFSGRQFSNSRSEMNVSTLELGDSALYLCASSLVRTQTDTQYFGPGTRLTVL.

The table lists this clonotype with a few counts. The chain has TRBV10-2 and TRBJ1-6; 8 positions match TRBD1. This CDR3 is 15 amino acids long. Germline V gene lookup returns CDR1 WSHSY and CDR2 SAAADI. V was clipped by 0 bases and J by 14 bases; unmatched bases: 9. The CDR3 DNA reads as TGCGCCAGCAGTGAGTCGGGGACAGGAGGCGCGTCCCTCCACTTT. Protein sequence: CASSESGTGGASLHF.

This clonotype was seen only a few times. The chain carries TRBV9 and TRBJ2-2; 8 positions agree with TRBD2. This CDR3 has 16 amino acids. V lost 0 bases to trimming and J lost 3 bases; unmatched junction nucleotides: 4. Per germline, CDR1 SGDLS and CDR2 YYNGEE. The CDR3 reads CASSVESGGYTGELFF. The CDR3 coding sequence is TGTGCCAGCAGCGTAGAAAGCGGGGGTTACACCGGGGAGCTGTTTTTT.

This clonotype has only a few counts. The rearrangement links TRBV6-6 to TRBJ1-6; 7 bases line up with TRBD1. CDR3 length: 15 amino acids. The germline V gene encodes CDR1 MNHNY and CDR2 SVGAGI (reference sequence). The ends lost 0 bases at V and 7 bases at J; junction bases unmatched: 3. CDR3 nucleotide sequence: TGTGCCAGCAGTTACTCCCAGGGGGAAAATTCACCCCTCCACTTT. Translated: CASSYSQGENSPLHF.

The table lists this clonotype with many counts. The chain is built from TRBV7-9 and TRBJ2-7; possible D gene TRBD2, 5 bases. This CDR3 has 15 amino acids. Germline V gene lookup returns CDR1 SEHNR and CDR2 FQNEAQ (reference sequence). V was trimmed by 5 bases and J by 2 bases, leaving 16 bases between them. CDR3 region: CASSPSGVRTYEQYF. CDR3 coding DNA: TGTGCCAGCAGCCCTTCCGGGGTCCGGACCTACGAGCAGTACTTC.

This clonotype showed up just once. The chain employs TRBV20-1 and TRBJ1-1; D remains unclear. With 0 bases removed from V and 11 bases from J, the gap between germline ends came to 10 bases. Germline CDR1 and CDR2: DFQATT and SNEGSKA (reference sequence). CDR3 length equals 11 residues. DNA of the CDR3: TGCAGTGCTAGAGACGGCGCAACGGCTTTCTTT. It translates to CSARDGATAFF.

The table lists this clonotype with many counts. Written as DNA, the CDR3 is TGTGCCAGCAGTTGGACTAGCGGGGGGTACGAGCAGTACTTC. This gives the protein CASSWTSGGYEQYF. The rearrangement joins TRBV28 to TRBJ2-7; 14 bases are shared with TRBD2. The CDR3 is 14 residues long. The germline V gene encodes CDR1 MDHEN and CDR2 SYDVKM. The junction had 0 bases not matched to a gene; V was cut back by 4 bases and J by 4 bases. The complete variable domain, with remaining parts taken from reference TRBV28 and TRBJ2-7, reads DVKVTQSSRYLVKRTGEKVFLECVQDMDHENMFWYRQDPGLGLRLIYFSYDVKMKEKGDIPEGYSVSREKKERFSLILESASTNQTSMYLCASSWTSGGYEQYFGPGTRLTVT.

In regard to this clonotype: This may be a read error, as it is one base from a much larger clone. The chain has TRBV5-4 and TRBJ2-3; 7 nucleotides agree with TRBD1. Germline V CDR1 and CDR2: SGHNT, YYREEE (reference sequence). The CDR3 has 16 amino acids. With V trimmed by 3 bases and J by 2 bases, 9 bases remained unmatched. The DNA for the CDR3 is TGTGCCAGCAGCTGGGGGACAGCGCCTGACACAGATACGCAGTATTTT. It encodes CASSWGTAPDTDTQYF.

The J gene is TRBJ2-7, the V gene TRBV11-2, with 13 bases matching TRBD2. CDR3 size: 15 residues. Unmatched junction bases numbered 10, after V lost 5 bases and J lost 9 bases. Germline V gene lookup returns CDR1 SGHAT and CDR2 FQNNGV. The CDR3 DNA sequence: TGTGCCAGCAGCCCACCGGGACTAGCGGGGCTTGCGCAGTACTTC. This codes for CASSPPGLAGLAQYF.

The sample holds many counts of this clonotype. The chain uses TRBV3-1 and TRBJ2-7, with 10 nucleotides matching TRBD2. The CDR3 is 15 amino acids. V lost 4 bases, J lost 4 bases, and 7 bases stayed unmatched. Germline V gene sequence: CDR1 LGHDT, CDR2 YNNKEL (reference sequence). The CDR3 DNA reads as TGTGCCAGCAGCCTTGGGACTAGCGACCTATACGAGCAGTACTTC. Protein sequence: CASSLGTSDLYEQYF.

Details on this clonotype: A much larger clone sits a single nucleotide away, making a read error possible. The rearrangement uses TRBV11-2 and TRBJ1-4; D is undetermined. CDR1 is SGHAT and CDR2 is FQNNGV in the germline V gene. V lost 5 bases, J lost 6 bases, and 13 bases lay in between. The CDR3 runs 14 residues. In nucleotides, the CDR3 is TGTGCCAGCAGCCAGGAAGTACGTGATGAAAAACTGTTTTTT. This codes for CASSQEVRDEKLFF.

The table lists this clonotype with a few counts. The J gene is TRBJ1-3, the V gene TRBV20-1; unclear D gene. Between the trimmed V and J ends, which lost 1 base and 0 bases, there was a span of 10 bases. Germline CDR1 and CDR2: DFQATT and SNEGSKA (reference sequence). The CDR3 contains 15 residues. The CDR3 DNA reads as TGCAGTGCTAGAGCGGTGCTCCCCTCTGGAAACACCATATATTTT. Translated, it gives CSARAVLPSGNTIYF.

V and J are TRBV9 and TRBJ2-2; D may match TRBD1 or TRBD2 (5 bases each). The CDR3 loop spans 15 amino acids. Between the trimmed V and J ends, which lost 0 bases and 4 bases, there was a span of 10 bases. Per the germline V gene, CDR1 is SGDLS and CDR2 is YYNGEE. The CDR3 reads CASSVVRAGTGELFF. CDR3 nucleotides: TGTGCCAGCAGCGTAGTCAGGGCGGGCACCGGGGAGCTGTTTTTT.

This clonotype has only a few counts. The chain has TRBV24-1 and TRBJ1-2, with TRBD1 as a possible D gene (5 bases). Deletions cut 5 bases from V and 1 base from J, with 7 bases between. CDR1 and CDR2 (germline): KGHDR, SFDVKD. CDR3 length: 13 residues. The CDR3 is CATSARGNYGYTF. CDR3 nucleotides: TGTGCCACCAGTGCGAGGGGTAACTATGGCTACACCTTC.

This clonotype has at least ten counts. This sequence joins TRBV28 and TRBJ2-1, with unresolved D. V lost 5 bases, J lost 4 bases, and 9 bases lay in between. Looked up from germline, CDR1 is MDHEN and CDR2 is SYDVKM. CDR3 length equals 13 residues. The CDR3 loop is CASSPTSYNEQFF. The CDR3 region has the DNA TGTGCCAGCAGTCCAACCAGTTACAATGAGCAGTTCTTC.

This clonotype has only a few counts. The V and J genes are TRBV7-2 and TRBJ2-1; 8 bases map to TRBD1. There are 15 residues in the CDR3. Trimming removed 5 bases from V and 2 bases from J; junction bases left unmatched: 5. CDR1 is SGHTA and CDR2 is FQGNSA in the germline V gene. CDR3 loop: CASSPRQGTYNEQFF. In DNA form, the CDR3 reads TGTGCCAGCAGCCCAAGACAGGGGACCTACAATGAGCAGTTCTTC.